This TCR beta chain was documented in a study of cytomegalovirus exposure and HLA in healthy donors. Study-wide context: Out of fewer than 400 genotyped donors, roughly 80% belonged to the Caucasian-associated ancestry cluster. Whole-study findings and limits: A later analysis associated some 18,000 TCR beta sequences with HLA alleles at a 0.05 false discovery rate. It was shown in a later analysis that HLA-associated TCR beta chains were more clonally expanded than other, equally common chains.

Those who donated were healthy bone marrow donors. The PCR had 60 Vbeta and 13 Jbeta primers. The table came from immunoSEQ multiplex PCR; TCRdb's copy has only in-frame clones and leaves some out. The sample shows 150,000 to 200,000 clones, roughly 85% of them seen only once. For this clone: Its antigen is unknown.

This receptor was obtained from a woman aged 50 to 60 in good health and CMV-seronegative. Material: PBMCs.

CDR3 bases: TGTGCCAGCAGTGATTCAGACAGGGTTAATGAAAAACTGTTTTTT. It translates to CASSDSDRVNEKLFF. The rearrangement links TRBV2 to TRBJ1-4; 7 bases fit TRBD1. The germline CDR1 and CDR2 sequences are SNHLY and FYNNEI. CDR3 length equals 15 residues. V shed 3 bases, J shed 4 bases, and the junction held 5 bases outside the gene matches.